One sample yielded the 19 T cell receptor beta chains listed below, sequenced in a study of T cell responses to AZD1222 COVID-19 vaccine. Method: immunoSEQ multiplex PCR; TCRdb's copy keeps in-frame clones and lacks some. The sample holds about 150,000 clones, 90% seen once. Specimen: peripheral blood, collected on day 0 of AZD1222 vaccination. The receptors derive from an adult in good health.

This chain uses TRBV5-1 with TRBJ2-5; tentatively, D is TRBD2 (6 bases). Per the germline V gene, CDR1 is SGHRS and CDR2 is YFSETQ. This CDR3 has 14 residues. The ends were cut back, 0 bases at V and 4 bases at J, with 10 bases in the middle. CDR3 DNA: TGCGCCAGCAGCTTGGGACCAGCGGGAGAGACCCAGTACTTC. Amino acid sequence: CASSLGPAGETQYF.

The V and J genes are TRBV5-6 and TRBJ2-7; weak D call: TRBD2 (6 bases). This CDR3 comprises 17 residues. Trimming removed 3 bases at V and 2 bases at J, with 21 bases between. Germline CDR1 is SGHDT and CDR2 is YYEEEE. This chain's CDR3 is CASSSLGIRDSTYEQYF. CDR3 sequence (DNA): TGTGCCAGCAGCTCCCTCGGAATCAGGGACTCTACCTACGAGCAGTACTTC.

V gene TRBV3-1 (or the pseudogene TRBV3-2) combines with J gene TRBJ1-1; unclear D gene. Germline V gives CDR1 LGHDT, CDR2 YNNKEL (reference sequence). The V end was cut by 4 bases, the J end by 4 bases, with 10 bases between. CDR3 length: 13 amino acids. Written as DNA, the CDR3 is TGTGCCAGCAGCCTCCGACGGGGCACTGAAGCTTTCTTT. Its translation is CASSLRRGTEAFF.

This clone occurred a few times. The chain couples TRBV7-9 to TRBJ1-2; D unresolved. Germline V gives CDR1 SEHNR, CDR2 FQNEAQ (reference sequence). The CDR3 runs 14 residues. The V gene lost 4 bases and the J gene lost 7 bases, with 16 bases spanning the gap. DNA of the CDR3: TGTGCCAGCAGCTCATACGGACGGGTTGGTGGCTACACCTTC. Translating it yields CASSSYGRVGGYTF.

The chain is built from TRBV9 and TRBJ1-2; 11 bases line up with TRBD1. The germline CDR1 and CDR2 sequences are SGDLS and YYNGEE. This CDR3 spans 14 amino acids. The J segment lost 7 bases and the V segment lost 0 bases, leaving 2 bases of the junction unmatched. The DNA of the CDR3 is TGTGCCAGCAGCGTAGGGACAGGGGGCGGTGGCTACACCTTC. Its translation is CASSVGTGGGGYTF.

CDR3 nucleotide sequence: TGTGCCAGCAGCTTATCTACAGGACCGGGGGGCAATCAGCCCCAGCATTTT. Translation: CASSLSTGPGGNQPQHF. The chain employs TRBV7-9 and TRBJ1-5; D might be TRBD1 (5 bases). Germline V gene lookup returns CDR1 SEHNR and CDR2 FQNEAQ (reference sequence). CDR3 size: 17 residues. Trimming removed 2 bases from V and 2 bases from J, with 16 bases in between.

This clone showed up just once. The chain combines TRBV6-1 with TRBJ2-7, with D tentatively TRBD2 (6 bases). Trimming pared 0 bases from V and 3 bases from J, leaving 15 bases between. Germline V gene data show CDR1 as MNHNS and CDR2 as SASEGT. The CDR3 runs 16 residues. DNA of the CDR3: TGTGCCAGCAGTGAAGCCCTTTTGGGGGGAAGCTACGAGCAGTACTTC. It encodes CASSEALLGGSYEQYF.

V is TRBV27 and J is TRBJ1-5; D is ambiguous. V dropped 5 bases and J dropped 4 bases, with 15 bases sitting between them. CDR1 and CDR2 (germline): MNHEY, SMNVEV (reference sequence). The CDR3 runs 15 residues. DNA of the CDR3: TGTGCCAGCAGTGGTCGGCCAGCAGCTAATCAGCCCCAGCATTTT. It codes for CASSGRPAANQPQHF.

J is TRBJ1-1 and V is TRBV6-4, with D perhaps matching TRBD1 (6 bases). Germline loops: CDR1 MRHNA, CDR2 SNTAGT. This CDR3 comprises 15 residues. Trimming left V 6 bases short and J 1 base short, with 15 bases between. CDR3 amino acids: CASRLTGQGNTEAFF. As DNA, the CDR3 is TGTGCCAGCAGACTGACGGGACAAGGGAACACTGAAGCTTTCTTT.

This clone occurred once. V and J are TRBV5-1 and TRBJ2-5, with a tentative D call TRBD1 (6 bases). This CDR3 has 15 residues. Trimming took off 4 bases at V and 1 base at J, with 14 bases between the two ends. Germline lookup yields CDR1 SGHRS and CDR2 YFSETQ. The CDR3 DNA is TGCGCCAGCAGCAGACCCGGGACAAGCCAAGAGACCCAGTACTTC. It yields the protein CASSRPGTSQETQYF.

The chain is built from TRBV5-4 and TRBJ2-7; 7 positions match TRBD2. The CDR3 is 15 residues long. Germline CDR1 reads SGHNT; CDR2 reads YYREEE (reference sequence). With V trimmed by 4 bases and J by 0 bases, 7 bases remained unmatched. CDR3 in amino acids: CASSAPGGRSYEQYF. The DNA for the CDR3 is TGTGCCAGCAGCGCGCCGGGAGGCCGCTCCTACGAGCAGTACTTC.

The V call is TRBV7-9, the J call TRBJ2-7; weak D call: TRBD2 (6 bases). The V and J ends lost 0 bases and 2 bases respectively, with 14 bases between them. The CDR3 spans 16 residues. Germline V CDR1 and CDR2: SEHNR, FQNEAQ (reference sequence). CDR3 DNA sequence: TGTGCCAGCAGCTTAGCGGCCTGGCGGGGTACCTACGAGCAGTACTTC. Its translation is CASSLAAWRGTYEQYF.

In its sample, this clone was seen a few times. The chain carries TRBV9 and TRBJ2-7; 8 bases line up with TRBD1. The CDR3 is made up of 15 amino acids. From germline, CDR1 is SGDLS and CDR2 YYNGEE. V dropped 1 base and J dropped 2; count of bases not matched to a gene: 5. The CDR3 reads CASSVSVQGAYEQYF. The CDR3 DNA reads TGTGCCAGCAGCGTATCTGTACAGGGGGCCTACGAGCAGTACTTC. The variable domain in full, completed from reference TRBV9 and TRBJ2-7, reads DSGVTQTPKHLITATGQRVTLRCSPRSGDLSVYWYQQSLDQGLQFLIQYYNGEERAKGNILERFSAQQFPDLHSELNLSSLELGDSALYFCASSVSVQGAYEQYFGPGTRLTVT.

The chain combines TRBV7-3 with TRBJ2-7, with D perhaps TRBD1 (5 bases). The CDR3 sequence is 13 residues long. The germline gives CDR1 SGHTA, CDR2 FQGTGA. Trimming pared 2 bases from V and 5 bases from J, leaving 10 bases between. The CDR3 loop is CASSLEGADEQYF. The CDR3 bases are TGTGCCAGCAGCTTAGAAGGGGCGGACGAGCAGTACTTC. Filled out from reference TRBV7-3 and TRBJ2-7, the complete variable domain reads GAGVSQTPSNKVTEKGKYVELRCDPISGHTALYWYRQSLGQGPEFLIYFQGTGAADDSGLPNDRFFAVRPEGSVSTLKIQRTERGDSAVYLCASSLEGADEQYFGPGTRLTVT.

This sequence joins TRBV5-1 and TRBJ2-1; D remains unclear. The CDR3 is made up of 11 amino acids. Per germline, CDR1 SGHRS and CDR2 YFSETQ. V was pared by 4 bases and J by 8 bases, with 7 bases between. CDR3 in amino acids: CASSPKDEQFF. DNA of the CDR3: TGCGCCAGCAGCCCCAAGGATGAGCAGTTCTTC.

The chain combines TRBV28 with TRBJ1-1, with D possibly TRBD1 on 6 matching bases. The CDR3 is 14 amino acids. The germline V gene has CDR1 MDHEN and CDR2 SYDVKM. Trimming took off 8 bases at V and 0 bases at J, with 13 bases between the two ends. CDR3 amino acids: CASVGGSMNTEAFF. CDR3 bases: TGTGCCAGCGTAGGGGGTAGCATGAACACTGAAGCTTTCTTT. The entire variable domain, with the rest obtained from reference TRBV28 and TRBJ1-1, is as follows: DVKVTQSSRYLVKRTGEKVFLECVQDMDHENMFWYRQDPGLGLRLIYFSYDVKMKEKGDIPEGYSVSREKKERFSLILESASTNQTSMYLCASVGGSMNTEAFFGQGTRLTVV.

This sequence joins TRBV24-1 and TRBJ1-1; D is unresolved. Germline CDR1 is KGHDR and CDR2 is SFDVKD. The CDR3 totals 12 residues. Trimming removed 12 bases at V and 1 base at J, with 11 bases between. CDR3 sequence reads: CADQLSNTEAFF. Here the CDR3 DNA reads TGTGCCGACCAACTGTCGAACACTGAAGCTTTCTTT.

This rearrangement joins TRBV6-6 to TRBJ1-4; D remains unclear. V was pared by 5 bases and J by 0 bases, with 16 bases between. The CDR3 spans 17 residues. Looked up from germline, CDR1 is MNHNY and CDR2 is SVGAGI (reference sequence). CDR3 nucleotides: TGTGCCAGCAGTCTGAGCCCTCGACGGGCAACTAATGAAAAACTGTTTTTT. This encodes CASSLSPRRATNEKLFF.

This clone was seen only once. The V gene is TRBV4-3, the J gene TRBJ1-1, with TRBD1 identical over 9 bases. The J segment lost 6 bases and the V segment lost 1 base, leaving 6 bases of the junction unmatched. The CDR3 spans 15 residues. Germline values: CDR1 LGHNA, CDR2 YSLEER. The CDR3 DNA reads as TGCGCCAGCAGCCAAGGGACAGGGACAGGGTCTGAAGCTTTCTTT. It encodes CASSQGTGTGSEAFF.